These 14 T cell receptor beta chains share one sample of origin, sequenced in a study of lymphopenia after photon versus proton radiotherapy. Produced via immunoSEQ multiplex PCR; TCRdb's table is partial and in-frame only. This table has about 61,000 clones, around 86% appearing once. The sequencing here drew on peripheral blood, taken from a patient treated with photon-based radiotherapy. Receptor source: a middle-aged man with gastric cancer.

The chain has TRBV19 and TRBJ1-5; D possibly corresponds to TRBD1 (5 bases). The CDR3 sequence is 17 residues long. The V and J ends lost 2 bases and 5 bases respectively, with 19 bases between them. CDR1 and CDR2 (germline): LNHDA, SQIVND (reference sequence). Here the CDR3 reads CASSITSGIGEDQPQHF. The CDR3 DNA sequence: TGTGCCAGTAGTATAACGTCAGGGATTGGGGAAGATCAGCCCCAGCATTTT.

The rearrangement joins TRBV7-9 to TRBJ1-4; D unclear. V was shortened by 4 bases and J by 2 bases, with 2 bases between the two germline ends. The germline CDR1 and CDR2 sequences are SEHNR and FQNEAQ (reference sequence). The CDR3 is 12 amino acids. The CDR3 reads CASSSTNEKLFF. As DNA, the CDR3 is TGTGCCAGCAGCTCTACTAATGAAAAACTGTTTTTT.

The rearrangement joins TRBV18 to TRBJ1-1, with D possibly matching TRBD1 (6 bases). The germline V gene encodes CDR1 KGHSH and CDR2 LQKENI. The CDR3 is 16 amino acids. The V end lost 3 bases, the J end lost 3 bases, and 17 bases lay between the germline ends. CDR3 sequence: CASSPETGGTYTEAFF. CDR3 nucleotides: TGTGCCAGCTCACCCGAGACAGGTGGGACTTACACTGAAGCTTTCTTT. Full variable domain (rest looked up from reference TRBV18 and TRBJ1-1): NAGVMQNPRHLVRRRGQEARLRCSPMKGHSHVYWYRQLPEEGLKFMVYLQKENIIDESGMPKERFSAEFPKEGPSILRIQQVVRGDSAAYFCASSPETGGTYTEAFFGQGTRLTVV.

The CDR3 protein is CASSLAPGMNTEAFF. The CDR3 nucleotides read TGTGCCAGCAGCCTCGCCCCGGGCATGAACACTGAAGCTTTCTTT. V is TRBV7-2 and J is TRBJ1-1; no reliable D call. Trimming took 5 bases from V and 0 from J, leaving 13 bases between them. The CDR3 consists of 15 residues. Germline CDR1 and CDR2: SGHTA and FQGNSA. The full variable domain, rest sourced from reference TRBV7-2 and TRBJ1-1, is GAGVSQSPSNKVTEKGKDVELRCDPISGHTALYWYRQSLGQGLEFLIYFQGNSAPDKSGLPSDRFSAERTGGSVSTLTIQRTQQEDSAVYLCASSLAPGMNTEAFFGQGTRLTVV.

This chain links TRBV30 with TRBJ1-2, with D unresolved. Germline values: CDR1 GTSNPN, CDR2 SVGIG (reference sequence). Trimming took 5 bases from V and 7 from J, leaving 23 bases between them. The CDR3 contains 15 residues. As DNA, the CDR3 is TGTGCCTGGTACCCCGCCGGTGCCGCAGGAAGTGGCTACACCTTC. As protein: CAWYPAGAAGSGYTF.

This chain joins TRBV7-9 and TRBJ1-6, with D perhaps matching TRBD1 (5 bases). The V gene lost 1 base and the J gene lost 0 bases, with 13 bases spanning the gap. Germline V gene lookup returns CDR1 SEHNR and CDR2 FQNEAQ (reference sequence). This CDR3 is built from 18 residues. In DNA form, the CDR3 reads TGTGCCAGCAGCTTAGAAGCAGTGGGGGGCTCCTATAATTCACCCCTCCACTTT. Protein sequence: CASSLEAVGGSYNSPLHF.

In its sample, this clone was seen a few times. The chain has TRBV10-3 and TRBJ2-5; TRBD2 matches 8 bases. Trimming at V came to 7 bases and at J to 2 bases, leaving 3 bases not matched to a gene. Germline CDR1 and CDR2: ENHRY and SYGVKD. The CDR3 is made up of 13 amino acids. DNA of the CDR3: TGTGCCATCAACTCGGGGGGGCAAGAGACCCAGTACTTC. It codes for CAINSGGQETQYF.

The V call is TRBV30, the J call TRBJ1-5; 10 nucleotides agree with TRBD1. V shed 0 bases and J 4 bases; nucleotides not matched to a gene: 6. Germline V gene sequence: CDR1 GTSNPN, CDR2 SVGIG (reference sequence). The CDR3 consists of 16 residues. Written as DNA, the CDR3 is TGTGCCTGGAGTGTACCCTGGACAGGGGGAAATCAGCCCCAGCATTTT. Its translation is CAWSVPWTGGNQPQHF.

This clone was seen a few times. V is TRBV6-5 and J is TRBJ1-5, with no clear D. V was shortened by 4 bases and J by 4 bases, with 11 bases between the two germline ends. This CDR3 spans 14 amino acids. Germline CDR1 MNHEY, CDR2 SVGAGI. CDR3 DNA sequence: TGTGCCAGCAGTTTCACGAGAGTTAATCAGCCCCAGCATTTT. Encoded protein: CASSFTRVNQPQHF.

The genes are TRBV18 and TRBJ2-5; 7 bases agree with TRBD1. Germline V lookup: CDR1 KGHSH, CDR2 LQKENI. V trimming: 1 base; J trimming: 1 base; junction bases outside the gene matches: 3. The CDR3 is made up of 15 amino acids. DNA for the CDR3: TGTGCCAGCTCACCACGGGACAGCTTCCAAGAGACCCAGTACTTC. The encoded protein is CASSPRDSFQETQYF.

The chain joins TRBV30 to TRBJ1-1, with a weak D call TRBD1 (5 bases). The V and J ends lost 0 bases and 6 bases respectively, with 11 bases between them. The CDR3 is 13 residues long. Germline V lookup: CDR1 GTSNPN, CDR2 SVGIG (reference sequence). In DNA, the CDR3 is TGTGCCTGGAGTGTAAAGGGCAGGGCTGAAGCTTTCTTT. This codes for CAWSVKGRAEAFF.

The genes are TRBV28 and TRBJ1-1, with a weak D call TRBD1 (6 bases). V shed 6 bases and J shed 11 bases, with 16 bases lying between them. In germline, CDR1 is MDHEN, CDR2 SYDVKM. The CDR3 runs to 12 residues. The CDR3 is CASRDRGEIAFF. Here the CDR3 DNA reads TGTGCCAGCAGGGATAGGGGGGAGATTGCTTTCTTT. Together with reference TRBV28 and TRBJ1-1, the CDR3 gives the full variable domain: DVKVTQSSRYLVKRTGEKVFLECVQDMDHENMFWYRQDPGLGLRLIYFSYDVKMKEKGDIPEGYSVSREKKERFSLILESASTNQTSMYLCASRDRGEIAFFGQGTRLTVV.

The CDR3, as DNA: TGTGCCAGCTGGGACGAGGCGAGCTCTGGAAACACCATATATTTT. Protein sequence: CASWDEASSGNTIYF. The V gene is TRBV6-5, the J gene TRBJ1-3, with D possibly matching TRBD1 (5 bases). The V end was cut by 8 bases, the J end by 0 bases, with 14 bases between. This CDR3 has 15 amino acids. Germline values: CDR1 MNHEY, CDR2 SVGAGI.

The DNA for the CDR3 is TGTGCCAGCAGCGAACAGGGGGCCTACAATGAGCAGTTCTTC. This encodes CASSEQGAYNEQFF. The chain joins TRBV7-2 to TRBJ2-1, with 8 nucleotides matching TRBD1. The CDR3 extends over 14 amino acids. The germline V gene encodes CDR1 SGHTA and CDR2 FQGNSA. Germline trimming cut 5 bases from V and 2 bases from J; bases unmatched to any gene: 2.